The 4 T cell receptor beta chains listed next were all sequenced from one sample in a study of T cell responses to AZD1222 COVID-19 vaccine. Only in-frame clones appear in the TCRdb table, and some are missing; sequencing was by immunoSEQ multiplex PCR. Of over 110,000 clones in the sample, approximately 94% were seen once. The specimen comprised peripheral blood, sampled on day 0 of AZD1222 vaccination. The receptors were gathered from an adult in good health.

This chain's CDR3 is CASSVGRAHEQYF. In nucleotides, the CDR3 is TGTGCCAGCAGTGTAGGCAGGGCCCACGAGCAGTACTTC. The V call is TRBV2, the J call TRBJ2-7; a possible D gene is TRBD1 (5 bases). The CDR3 sequence is 13 residues long. V lost 4 bases and J lost 5, with 12 bases in between. Germline values: CDR1 SNHLY, CDR2 FYNNEI.

In this sample, this clone turned up once. The rearrangement uses TRBV4-3 and TRBJ1-2; D unclear. The CDR3 sequence is 14 residues long. Germline loops: CDR1 LGHNA, CDR2 YSLEER. V lost 0 bases, J lost 8 bases, and 13 bases lay in between. CDR3 coding DNA: TGCGCCAGCAGCCAAGATCGTGCGTTGGGGGGCTACACCTTC. This translates into CASSQDRALGGYTF.

The chain links TRBV7-2 to TRBJ1-5, with 7 bases aligning to TRBD1. J was trimmed by 3 bases and V by 5 bases; bases with no gene match: 4. CDR1 SGHTA and CDR2 FQGNSA come from the germline V gene. The CDR3 runs to 14 residues. The CDR3 loop is CASSQGGINQPQHF. The CDR3 bases are TGTGCCAGCAGCCAGGGGGGCATCAATCAGCCCCAGCATTTT. Variable domain in full (rest from reference TRBV7-2 and TRBJ1-5): GAGVSQSPSNKVTEKGKDVELRCDPISGHTALYWYRQSLGQGLEFLIYFQGNSAPDKSGLPSDRFSAERTGGSVSTLTIQRTQQEDSAVYLCASSQGGINQPQHFGDGTRLSIL.

The chain employs TRBV5-1 and TRBJ2-1; the match to TRBD2 covers 13 bases. The CDR3 has 16 amino acids. The J segment lost 6 bases and the V segment lost 4 bases, leaving 7 bases of the junction unmatched. Germline loops: CDR1 SGHRS, CDR2 YFSETQ. DNA of the CDR3: TGCGCCAGCAGCGCCCTAACTAGCGGGAGGGCCAATGAGCAGTTCTTC. Its protein is CASSALTSGRANEQFF.